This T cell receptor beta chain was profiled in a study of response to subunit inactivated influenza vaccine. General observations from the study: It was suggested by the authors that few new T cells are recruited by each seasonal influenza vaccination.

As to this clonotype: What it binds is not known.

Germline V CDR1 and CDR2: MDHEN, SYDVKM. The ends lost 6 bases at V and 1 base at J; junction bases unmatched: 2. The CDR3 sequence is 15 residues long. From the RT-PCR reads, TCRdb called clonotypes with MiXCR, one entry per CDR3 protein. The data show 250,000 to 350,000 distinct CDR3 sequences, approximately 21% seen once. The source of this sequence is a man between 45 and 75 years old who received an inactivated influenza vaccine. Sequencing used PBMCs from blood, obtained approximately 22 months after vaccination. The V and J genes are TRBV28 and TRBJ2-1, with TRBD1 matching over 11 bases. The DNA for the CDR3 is TGTGCCAGCAGAGGACAGGGGGCTTCCTACAATGAGCAGTTCTTC. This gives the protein CASRGQGASYNEQFF.